Presented here are 13 T cell receptor beta chains from one specimen sequenced in a study of cytomegalovirus exposure and HLA in healthy donors. The PCR employed 60 Vbeta primers together with 13 Jbeta primers. Clones were sequenced by immunoSEQ multiplex PCR, and TCRdb holds only the in-frame ones, with some missing. The sample yields around 55,000 clones, of which the top ten take up 8.9%. Sequencing was done on a sample of PBMCs. Receptors originate from a man in his forties or fifties in good health and CMV-seropositive.

The chain links TRBV7-9 to TRBJ2-7; D perhaps matches TRBD2 (6 bases). The CDR3 has 14 residues. The ends were cut back, 2 bases at V and 5 bases at J, with 13 bases in the middle. Germline V gene data show CDR1 as SEHNR and CDR2 as FQNEAQ (reference sequence). CDR3 sequence reads: CASSLSGRLNEQYF. The CDR3 DNA reads TGTGCCAGCAGCTTATCCGGGAGACTCAACGAGCAGTACTTC.

The CDR3 loop is CASSFRDSYNEQFF. The CDR3 coding sequence is TGTGCCAGCAGCTTCCGGGACAGTTACAATGAGCAGTTCTTC. The chain joins TRBV5-8 to TRBJ2-1; 7 bases fit TRBD1. Per germline, CDR1 SGHTS and CDR2 YDEGEE. CDR3 size: 14 residues. After removal of 2 bases from V and 4 bases from J, the junction contained 3 bases not matched to a gene.

The V call is TRBV28, the J call TRBJ1-2, with D possibly being TRBD1 (5 bases). Trimming shortened V by 3 bases and J by 3 bases, and 14 bases separated the two germline ends. Per the germline V gene, CDR1 is MDHEN and CDR2 is SYDVKM. This CDR3 comprises 15 residues. CDR3: CASSFRLTGDYGYTF. DNA of the CDR3: TGTGCCAGCAGTTTTCGGCTGACGGGGGACTATGGCTACACCTTC.

The chain links TRBV6-5 to TRBJ1-2; no clear D gene. CDR3 length equals 13 residues. The V end lost 6 bases, the J end lost 0 bases, and 8 bases lay between the germline ends. The V gene's germline CDR1 is MNHEY and CDR2 SVGAGI. The CDR3 protein is CASSLTTNYGYTF. The CDR3 DNA follows: TGTGCCAGCAGCTTGACAACTAACTATGGCTACACCTTC.

The CDR3 sequence is CASSWGRGETQYF. In nucleotides, the CDR3 is TGTGCCAGCAGTTGGGGCAGGGGCGAGACCCAGTACTTC. The chain joins TRBV28 to TRBJ2-5; possibly TRBD1 for D (6 bases). Between the trimmed V and J ends, which lost 4 bases and 5 bases, there was a span of 11 bases. The CDR3 is 13 amino acids. The germline gives CDR1 MDHEN, CDR2 SYDVKM.

This chain joins TRBV27 and TRBJ1-6; no clear D gene. Germline V lookup: CDR1 MNHEY, CDR2 SMNVEV (reference sequence). The CDR3 has 13 residues. V lost 2 bases and J lost 10, with 9 bases in between. CDR3 residues: CASSLISGSPLHF. Here the CDR3 DNA reads TGTGCCAGCAGTTTAATTTCGGGGTCACCCCTCCACTTT.

This rearrangement joins TRBV29-1 to TRBJ1-1, with D hard to call. Trimming shortened V by 2 bases and J by 4 bases, and 11 bases separated the two germline ends. The CDR3 covers 13 residues. The germline V gene encodes CDR1 SQVTM and CDR2 ANQGSEA. The CDR3 region has the DNA TGCAGCGTTGAACAGAGACAAGTCACTGAAGCTTTCTTT. Residues: CSVEQRQVTEAFF.

The chain recombines TRBV11-2 with TRBJ1-6; no definite D call. V was shortened by 1 base and J by 3 bases, with 7 bases between the two germline ends. The CDR3 has 15 residues. The germline V gene encodes CDR1 SGHAT and CDR2 FQNNGV. CDR3 coding DNA: TGTGCCAGCAGCTTAGGACAATTCTATAATTCACCCCTCCACTTT. Its translation: CASSLGQFYNSPLHF.

V and J are TRBV28 and TRBJ2-7, with D tentatively TRBD2 (7 bases). The germline CDR1 and CDR2 sequences are MDHEN and SYDVKM. The V and J ends lost 7 bases and 2 bases respectively, with 12 bases between them. The CDR3 has 13 amino acids. The CDR3 protein is CASMGGLPYEQYF. CDR3 bases: TGTGCCAGCATGGGGGGGCTTCCCTACGAGCAGTACTTC.

The chain links TRBV19 to TRBJ2-1, with 7 positions matching TRBD1. V trimming: 2 bases; J trimming: 5 bases; junction bases outside the gene matches: 3. Germline V CDR1 and CDR2: LNHDA, SQIVND (reference sequence). The CDR3 contains 14 residues. This CDR3 reads CASSITGTDNEQFF. The CDR3 coding sequence is TGTGCCAGTAGTATAACGGGGACAGACAATGAGCAGTTCTTC.

CDR3 in amino acids: CASSLEAEETQYF. As DNA, the CDR3 is TGCGCCAGCAGCTTGGAAGCGGAAGAGACCCAGTACTTC. This rearrangement joins TRBV5-1 to TRBJ2-5, with D perhaps matching TRBD2 (5 bases). The CDR3 covers 13 residues. V lost 0 bases and J lost 3, with 6 bases in between. Germline V gene lookup returns CDR1 SGHRS and CDR2 YFSETQ.

The chain combines TRBV18 with TRBJ2-5; D is possibly TRBD2 (5 bases). V was pared by 2 bases and J by 1 base, with 32 bases between. Germline V gene data show CDR1 as KGHSH and CDR2 as LQKENI. The CDR3 loop spans 22 amino acids. For the CDR3, the DNA is TGTGCCAGCTCACCATCCCTGCCGATTCGGCCGGGATCCGTTCCTACCCAAGAGACCCAGTACTTC. Its protein is CASSPSLPIRPGSVPTQETQYF. The variable domain in full, completed from reference TRBV18 and TRBJ2-5, reads NAGVMQNPRHLVRRRGQEARLRCSPMKGHSHVYWYRQLPEEGLKFMVYLQKENIIDESGMPKERFSAEFPKEGPSILRIQQVVRGDSAAYFCASSPSLPIRPGSVPTQETQYFGPGTRLLVL.

The CDR3 reads CAWLTRGKAFF. CDR3 DNA: TGTGCCTGGCTGACCCGGGGGAAAGCTTTCTTT. This chain joins TRBV30 and TRBJ1-1; maybe TRBD1 (5 bases). Germline CDR1 GTSNPN, CDR2 SVGIG (reference sequence). With 5 bases removed from V and 9 bases from J, the gap between germline ends came to 13 bases. This CDR3 has 11 amino acids.